Included here is one TCR beta chain sequence, with context. Its antigen is as yet unknown. Germline CDR1 is MNHEY and CDR2 is SVGAGI. The CDR3 contains 15 residues. V was pared by 2 bases and J by 4 bases, with 12 bases between. The entry originates in a study of CD4+ T cells in melanoma. Only in-frame clones appear in the TCRdb table, and some are missing; sequencing was by immunoSEQ multiplex PCR. Of approximately 14,000 clones listed, about 62% are singletons. Regarding the study as a whole: A reported correlation linked neoantigen-specific CD4+ T cells to CD8+, macrophage and B cell function.

The gene calls are TRBV6-5 and TRBJ1-3; D uncertain. The sample was cells from a culture (not recorded whether cultured in vitro). This TCR was sampled from a human donor with melanoma. CDR3 bases: TGTGCCAGCAGTTACGGTTGGGGTCCCGGAAACACCATATATTTT. This encodes CASSYGWGPGNTIYF.